In its sample, the clone carrying this T cell receptor (beta chain) was seen once. The target antigen is unknown. This sample stems from a study of OX40 agonist ivuxolimab in advanced cancers. Study-wide background: A male proportion of approximately 83% was recorded, with mean age 60 years and range about 20 to 90. Overall study findings and caveats: Expanded clones were, on average, more numerous in CD8+ T cells than in CD4+.

There are 14 residues in the CDR3. Per the germline V gene, CDR1 is MGHRA and CDR2 is YSYEKL. Trimming left V 5 bases short and J 4 bases short, with 13 bases between. Assay used: immunoSEQ multiplex PCR; TCRdb lists only in-frame clones, some missing. This repertoire shows about 100,000 clones, about 89% found once; its top ten account for around 0.15%. This TCR came from an adult with an advanced solid tumor such as melanoma, head and neck, liver or kidney cancer. The rearrangement joins TRBV4-1 to TRBJ2-3; D is undetermined. Sequenced here: CD4+ or CD8+ T cells sorted from blood, sampled in a trial of the OX40 agonist ivuxolimab. CDR3 nucleotides: TGCGCCAGCAGCACGTTCTCTACTCCAGATACGCAGTATTTT. This gives the protein CASSTFSTPDTQYF.